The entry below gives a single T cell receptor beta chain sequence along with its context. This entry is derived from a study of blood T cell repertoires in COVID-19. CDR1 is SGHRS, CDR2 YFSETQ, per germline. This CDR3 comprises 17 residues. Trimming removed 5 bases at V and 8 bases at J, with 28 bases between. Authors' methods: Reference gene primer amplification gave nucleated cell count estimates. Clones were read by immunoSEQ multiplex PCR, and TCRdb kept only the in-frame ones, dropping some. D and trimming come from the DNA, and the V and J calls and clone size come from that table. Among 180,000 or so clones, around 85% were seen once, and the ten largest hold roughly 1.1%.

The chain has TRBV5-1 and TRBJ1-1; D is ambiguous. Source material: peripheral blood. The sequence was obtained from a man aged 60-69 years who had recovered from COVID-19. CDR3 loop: CASRPTGSEAEYKEAFF. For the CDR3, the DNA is TGCGCCAGCAGACCTACCGGGTCCGAGGCGGAGTACAAAGAAGCTTTCTTT.